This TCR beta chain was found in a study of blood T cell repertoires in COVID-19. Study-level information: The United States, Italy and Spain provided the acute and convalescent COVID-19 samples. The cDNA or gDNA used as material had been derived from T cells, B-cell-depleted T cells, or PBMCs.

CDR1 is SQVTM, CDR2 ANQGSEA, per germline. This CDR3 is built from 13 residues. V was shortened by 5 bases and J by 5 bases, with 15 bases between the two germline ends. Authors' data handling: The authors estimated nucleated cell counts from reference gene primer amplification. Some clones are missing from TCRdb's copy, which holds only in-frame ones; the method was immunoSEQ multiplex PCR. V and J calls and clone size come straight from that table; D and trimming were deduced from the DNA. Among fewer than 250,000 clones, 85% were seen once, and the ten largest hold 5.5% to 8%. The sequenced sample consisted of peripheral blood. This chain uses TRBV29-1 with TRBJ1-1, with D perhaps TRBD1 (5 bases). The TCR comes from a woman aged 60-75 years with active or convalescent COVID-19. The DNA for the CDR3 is TGCAGCGTTAGTGAGGGCGGGGGTACTGAAGCTTTCTTT. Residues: CSVSEGGGTEAFF.